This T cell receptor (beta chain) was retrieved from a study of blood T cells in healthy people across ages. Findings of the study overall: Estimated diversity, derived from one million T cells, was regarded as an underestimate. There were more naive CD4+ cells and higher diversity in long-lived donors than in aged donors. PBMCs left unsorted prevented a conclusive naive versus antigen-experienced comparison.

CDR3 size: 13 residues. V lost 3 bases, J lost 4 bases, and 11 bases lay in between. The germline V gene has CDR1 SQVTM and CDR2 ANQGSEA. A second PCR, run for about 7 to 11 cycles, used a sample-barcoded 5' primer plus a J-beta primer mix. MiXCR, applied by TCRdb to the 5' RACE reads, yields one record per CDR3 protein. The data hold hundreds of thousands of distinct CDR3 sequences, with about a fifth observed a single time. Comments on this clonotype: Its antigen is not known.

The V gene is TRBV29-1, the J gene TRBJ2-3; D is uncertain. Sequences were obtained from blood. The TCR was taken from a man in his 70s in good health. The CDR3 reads CSVDVAYSDTQYF. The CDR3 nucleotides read TGCAGCGTTGACGTGGCTTATTCAGATACGCAGTATTTT.